A selection of T cell receptor beta chains follows, all from one sample in a study of blood T cell repertoires in COVID-19. The method was immunoSEQ multiplex PCR; TCRdb's version includes in-frame clones alone and lacks a portion of them. The sample shows about 250,000 clones, just over 85% of them seen only once. Input material: peripheral blood. The receptors were gathered from a man older than 75 with acute or convalescent COVID-19. The CDR3 runs from the conserved cysteine through the conserved F or W. D genes are given only for firm matches. The listing skips clone size in some rows; elsewhere it reads once, few, many or a size class.

length	V	size	J	D	DNA	CDR3
15	TRBV2	.	TRBJ2-1	.	TGTGCCAGCAGTGTCCAGGGCGGCTCCTACAATGAGCAGTTCTTC	CASSVQGGSYNEQFF
14	TRBV6-2/TRBV6-3	.	TRBJ1-1	.	TGTGCCAGCAGTTACATACAGGGGAACACTGAAGCTTTCTTT	CASSYIQGNTEAFF
16	TRBV29-1	.	TRBJ2-1	TRBD1	TGCAGCGTTGAAGATCTTCGACAGGGCTCCTACAATGAGCAGTTCTTC	CSVEDLRQGSYNEQFF
16	TRBV6-6	.	TRBJ2-2	TRBD1	TGTGCCAGCAGCTATACAGGGGGCCCGAACACCGGGGAGCTGTTTTTT	CASSYTGGPNTGELFF
15	TRBV10-3	.	TRBJ2-5	.	TGTGCCATCAGTGAGTCAGGAACAGGGCGAGAGACCCAGTACTTC	CAISESGTGRETQYF
14	TRBV7-2	.	TRBJ2-5	.	TGTGCCAGCAGCTTAGACCCTAGCTCCGGGACCCAGTACTTC	CASSLDPSSGTQYF
13	TRBV2	.	TRBJ1-1	TRBD1	TGTGCAGGACAGGGGCTAACAATCACTGAAGCTTTCTTT	CAGQGLTITEAFF
15	TRBV28	.	TRBJ2-1	.	TGTGCCAGCAGGGAACAGGGTCCCTCCTACAATGAGCAGTTCTTC	CASREQGPSYNEQFF
13	TRBV19	.	TRBJ2-7	.	TGTGCCAGTAGTATAGCCCCCACCTACGAGCAGTACTTC	CASSIAPTYEQYF
12	TRBV7-9	.	TRBJ2-7	.	TGTGCCAGCAGCCAGGGGCCCCGCGGGCAGTACTTC	CASSQGPRGQYF
16	TRBV7-6	.	TRBJ1-6	TRBD1	TGTGCCAGCAGCTCAAGGGACAGGAGAAAGGATTCACCCCTCCACTTT	CASSSRDRRKDSPLHF
14	TRBV5-4	.	TRBJ1-1	.	TGTGCCAGCAGCTTGGTAGGGGTCGTAACTGAAGCTTTCTTT	CASSLVGVVTEAFF
19	TRBV7-9	.	TRBJ2-5	TRBD2	TGTGCCAGCAGCCCGACTACTCCGGGACTAGCGGGAGTGGGAGAGACCCAGTACTTC	CASSPTTPGLAGVGETQYF
15	TRBV6-2/TRBV6-3	.	TRBJ1-5	.	TGTGCCAGCAGTTACTCGGCAGGGCGAAATCAGCCCCAGCATTTT	CASSYSAGRNQPQHF
13	TRBV5-1	.	TRBJ1-1	TRBD1	TGCGCCAGCAGCATGGACAGGGGCACTGAAGCTTTCTTT	CASSMDRGTEAFF
14	TRBV10-3	.	TRBJ1-4	.	TGTGCCATCAGCCCCAGGGGCACTAATGAAAAACTGTTTTTT	CAISPRGTNEKLFF
18	TRBV18	.	TRBJ2-3	TRBD2	TGTGCCAGCTCACCACCGCGGACTAGCGGGAGGCGGACAGATACGCAGTATTTT	CASSPPRTSGRRTDTQYF
13	TRBV3-1/TRBV3-2	.	TRBJ1-2	TRBD1	TGTGCCACCCGGGACAGTCAGTTCTATGGCTACACCTTC	CATRDSQFYGYTF
18	TRBV5-1	once	TRBJ1-1	.	TGCGCCAGCAGCTTGGTTCCTTCGGCAGGGGCCTTGAACACTGAAGCTTTCTTT	CASSLVPSAGALNTEAFF
14	TRBV6-4	.	TRBJ1-1	TRBD1	TGTGCCACCTACGACAGGGGTGGGAACACTGAAGCTTTCTTT	CATYDRGGNTEAFF
15	TRBV2	.	TRBJ1-3	.	TGTGCCAGCAGTGTGGGGGCGCGGGTAGGAAACACCATATATTTT	CASSVGARVGNTIYF
14	TRBV4-1	few	TRBJ2-7	.	TGCGCCAGCAGCCAAGCTGGGGGCCCCTACGAGCAGTACTTC	CASSQAGGPYEQYF
13	TRBV5-1	.	TRBJ1-1	.	TGCGCCAGCAGCTTGGCCGTCGGCACTGAAGCTTTCTTT	CASSLAVGTEAFF
17	TRBV4-2	.	TRBJ1-1	.	TGTGCCAGCAGCCAAGACCAAACAGGACCAATGAACACTGAAGCTTTCTTT	CASSQDQTGPMNTEAFF
19	TRBV3-1/TRBV3-2	.	TRBJ1-3	TRBD1	TGTGCCAGCAGCCTTCCGGGACAGAAAACTTCTGTATCTGGAAACACCATATATTTT	CASSLPGQKTSVSGNTIYF
17	TRBV5-1	.	TRBJ2-1	TRBD1	TGCGCCAGCAGCTTCCGCGACAGGGGGCGAAGGTACAATGAGCAGTTCTTC	CASSFRDRGRRYNEQFF
16	TRBV28	.	TRBJ2-3	TRBD2	TGTGCCAGCAGTTTATCTTCTAGCGGGGGGCAAGATACGCAGTATTTT	CASSLSSSGGQDTQYF
17	TRBV10-3	.	TRBJ2-3	TRBD2	TGTGCCATCAGTGAGTGGGGGACTAGCGGGAGTGGAGATACGCAGTATTTT	CAISEWGTSGSGDTQYF
13	TRBV18	once	TRBJ2-1	.	TGTGCCAGCTCACCTCGAACGGACAATGAGCAGTTCTTC	CASSPRTDNEQFF
14	TRBV7-2	.	TRBJ1-2	.	TGTGCCAGCAGCTTTGGAGTTCCCGTATATGGCTACACCTTC	CASSFGVPVYGYTF
15	TRBV15	.	TRBJ1-1	TRBD1	TGTGCCACCAGCAGAGAGACAGGGGGAAACACTGAAGCTTTCTTT	CATSRETGGNTEAFF
16	TRBV5-6	.	TRBJ2-7	TRBD2	TGTGCCAGCAGCCTCGGGACTAGCGGGGAACTTGACGAGCAGTACTTC	CASSLGTSGELDEQYF
16	TRBV6-4	.	TRBJ2-3	TRBD2	TGTGCCAGCAGTGAACAGGGCGGGGGGGCCGGAGATACGCAGTATTTT	CASSEQGGGAGDTQYF
15	TRBV6-2/TRBV6-3	.	TRBJ2-5	TRBD1	TGTGCCAGCAGTTACTCTGGACAGGGGTCCTCGGCCCAGTACTTC	CASSYSGQGSSAQYF
15	TRBV5-8	.	TRBJ2-6	.	TGTGCCAGCAGTTTCGACATCTCTGGGGCCAACGTCCTGACTTTC	CASSFDISGANVLTF
15	TRBV27	once	TRBJ2-3	TRBD1	TGTGCCAGCAGGCCAGGGGGCTTAAGCACAGATACGCAGTATTTT	CASRPGGLSTDTQYF
12	TRBV4-3	once	TRBJ2-1	.	TGCGCCAGCAGCCCCGACTATGTTGAGCAGTTCTTC	CASSPDYVEQFF
15	TRBV7-3	.	TRBJ2-1	TRBD2	TGTGCCAGCAGCTTCAGAACTAGCGGACTCAATGAGCAGTTCTTC	CASSFRTSGLNEQFF
16	TRBV28	.	TRBJ2-5	TRBD2	TGTGCCAGCACCCCCGGGCTAGCGGGAGTGCTCGAGACCCAGTACTTC	CASTPGLAGVLETQYF
13	TRBV5-4	.	TRBJ2-5	.	TGTGCCAGCAGGCCCCGGACAGAAGAGACCCAGTACTTC	CASRPRTEETQYF
14	TRBV18	.	TRBJ1-5	.	TGTGCCAGCTCACCCGGGGGGGGAAATCAGCCCCAGCATTTT	CASSPGGGNQPQHF
16	TRBV5-6	.	TRBJ2-5	TRBD2	TGTGCCAGCAGCTTGATCTGGCGGGGGGAACAAGAGACCCAGTACTTC	CASSLIWRGEQETQYF
14	TRBV25-1	.	TRBJ1-6	TRBD1	TGTGCCAGCGAGCAGACAGGGATTGGTTCACCCCTCCACTTT	CASEQTGIGSPLHF
13	TRBV9	.	TRBJ2-2	.	TGTGCCAGCAGCTCCTCAGGCCCCGGGGAGCTGTTTTTT	CASSSSGPGELFF
16	TRBV24-1	.	TRBJ2-1	TRBD2	TGTGCCACCAGTGACCCCGGGACTAGCGGGTTCCAGATGCAGTTCTTC	CATSDPGTSGFQMQFF